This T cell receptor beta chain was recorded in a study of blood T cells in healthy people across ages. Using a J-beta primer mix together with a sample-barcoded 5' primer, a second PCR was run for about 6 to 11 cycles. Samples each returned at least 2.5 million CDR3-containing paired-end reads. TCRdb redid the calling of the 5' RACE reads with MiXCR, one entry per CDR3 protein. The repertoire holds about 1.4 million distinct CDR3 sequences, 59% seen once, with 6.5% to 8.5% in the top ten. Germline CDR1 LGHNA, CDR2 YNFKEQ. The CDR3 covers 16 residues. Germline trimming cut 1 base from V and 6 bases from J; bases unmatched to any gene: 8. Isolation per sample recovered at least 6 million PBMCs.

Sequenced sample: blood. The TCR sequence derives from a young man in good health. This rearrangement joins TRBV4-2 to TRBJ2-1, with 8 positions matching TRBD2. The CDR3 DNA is TGTGCCAGCAGCCAAGCCTCCCGTCGGGGGGGCAATGAGCAGTTCTTC. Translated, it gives CASSQASRRGGNEQFF.